This TCR beta chain was retrieved from a study of blood T cells in healthy people across ages. Whole-study results and caveats: A strong correlation between TCR beta diversity and naive T cell percentage was seen.

Per the germline V gene, CDR1 is SQVTM and CDR2 is ANQGSEA. The CDR3 is 13 amino acids. V was pared by 2 bases and J by 4 bases, with 9 bases between. There are many counts of this clonotype. The antigen is unknown. The authors ran a second PCR of roughly 6 to 12 cycles using a sample-barcoded 5' primer and a J-beta primer mix. TCRdb re-derived calls from the 5' RACE reads in MiXCR, one entry per CDR3 protein. This table has fewer than 1,000,000 distinct CDR3 sequences, 46% appearing once. Sequencing used blood. The chain recombines TRBV29-1 with TRBJ2-4; TRBD1 might be the D (6 bases). The TCR sequence derives from a man older than 75 in good health. CDR3: CSVEITGKNIQYF. The CDR3 DNA is TGCAGCGTTGAAATTACAGGGAAAAACATTCAGTACTTC.